The text below deals with one TCR beta chain. Its antigen is undetermined. This entry is derived from a study of cytomegalovirus exposure and HLA in healthy donors. Study in general: Drawn from HLA-typed donors, 83 million or so unique TCRs were held in an early data release.

PCR amplification relied on 60 Vbeta primers (plus 13 Jbeta primers). Method: immunoSEQ multiplex PCR; TCRdb's copy keeps in-frame clones and lacks some. Here the sample spans about 130,000 clones, over 60% being singletons. The CDR3 consists of 16 residues. CDR1 SGHTA and CDR2 FQGNSA come from the germline V gene. V lost 2 bases and J 0 bases, leaving 8 bases between the germline ends. Points from the study as a whole: A later analysis appeared to link common viral pathogens to several of the most significant clusters. Generally TCR sequences proved uncommon, though certain public TCRs appeared in numerous donors.

This clonotype was sampled from a man aged 40-55 years in good health and CMV-seronegative. The material sequenced was PBMCs. The rearrangement uses TRBV7-2 and TRBJ1-6; no reliable D call. The CDR3 nucleotides are TGTGCCAGCAGCTTACGGGGTCACTCCTATAATTCACCCCTCCACTTT. Protein: CASSLRGHSYNSPLHF.